What follows is one TCR beta chain and its context. Its antigen is unknown. These data are taken from a study of vaccination effects on CD4 cells after COVID-19. Notes on the study in general: Infection- and vaccine-induced clones contracted markedly late after vaccination.

There are 13 residues in the CDR3. Trimming took 4 bases from V and 7 from J, leaving 14 bases between them. Germline CDR1 GTSNPN, CDR2 SVGIG (reference sequence). Antigen-specific CD4+ T cells were expanded (with viral peptide pools) by the ViraFEST assay ahead of sequencing. CD4+ T cells were isolated after around 10 days of culture. Vaccine recipients lacked prior SARS-CoV-2 infection and had negative nucleocapsid antibodies. Clones were sequenced by immunoSEQ multiplex PCR, and TCRdb holds only the in-frame ones, with some missing. The sample records under 40,000 clones, roughly 72% being singletons.

The rearrangement joins TRBV30 to TRBJ1-5; D is uncertain. Sequenced material: CD4+ T cells from PBMCs cultured with HCoV-OC43 spike peptides, taken before COVID-19 vaccination. Described subset: HCoV-OC43 spike overlapping peptide pool stimulation. The sequence was obtained from a human donor who received a COVID-19 vaccine. The CDR3 spells CAWMQHPGQPQHF. The CDR3 DNA is TGTGCCTGGATGCAGCATCCGGGGCAGCCCCAGCATTTT.